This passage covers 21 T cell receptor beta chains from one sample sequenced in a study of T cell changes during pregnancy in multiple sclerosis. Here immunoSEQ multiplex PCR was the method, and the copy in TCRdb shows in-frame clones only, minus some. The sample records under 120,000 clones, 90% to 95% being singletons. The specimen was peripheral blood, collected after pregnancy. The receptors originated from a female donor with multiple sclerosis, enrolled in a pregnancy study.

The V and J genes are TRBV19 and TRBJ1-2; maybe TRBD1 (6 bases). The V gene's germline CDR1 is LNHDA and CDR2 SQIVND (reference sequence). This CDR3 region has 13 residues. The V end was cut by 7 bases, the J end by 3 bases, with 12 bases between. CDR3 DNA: TGTGCCAGTACCCCAACAGGGTACTATGGCTACACCTTC. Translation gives CASTPTGYYGYTF.

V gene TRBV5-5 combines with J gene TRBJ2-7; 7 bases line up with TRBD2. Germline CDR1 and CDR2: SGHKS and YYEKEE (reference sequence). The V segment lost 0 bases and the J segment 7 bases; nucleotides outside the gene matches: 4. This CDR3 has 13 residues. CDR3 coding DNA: TGTGCCAGCAGCTTGGAGGCCGGGGGGGAGCAGTACTTC. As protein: CASSLEAGGEQYF.

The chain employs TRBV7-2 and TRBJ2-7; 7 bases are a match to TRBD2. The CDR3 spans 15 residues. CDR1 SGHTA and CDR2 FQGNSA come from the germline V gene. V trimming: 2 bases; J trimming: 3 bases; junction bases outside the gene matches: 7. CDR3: CASSLRPSGNYEQYF. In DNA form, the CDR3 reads TGTGCCAGCAGCTTAAGGCCTAGCGGCAACTACGAGCAGTACTTC. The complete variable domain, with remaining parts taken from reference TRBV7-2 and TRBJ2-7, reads GAGVSQSPSNKVTEKGKDVELRCDPISGHTALYWYRQSLGQGLEFLIYFQGNSAPDKSGLPSDRFSAERTGGSVSTLTIQRTQQEDSAVYLCASSLRPSGNYEQYFGPGTRLTVT.

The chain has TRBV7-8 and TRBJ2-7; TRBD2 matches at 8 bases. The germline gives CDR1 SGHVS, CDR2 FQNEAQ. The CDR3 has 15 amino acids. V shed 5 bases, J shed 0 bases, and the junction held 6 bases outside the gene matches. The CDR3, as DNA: TGTGCCAGCAGCCGGGGGGGTTTTTCCTCCTACGAGCAGTACTTC. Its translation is CASSRGGFSSYEQYF.

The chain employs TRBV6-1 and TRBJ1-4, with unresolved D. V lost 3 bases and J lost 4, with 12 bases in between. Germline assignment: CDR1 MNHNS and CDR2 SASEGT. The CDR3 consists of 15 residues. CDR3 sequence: CASSDWSGYNEKLFF. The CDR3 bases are TGTGCCAGCAGTGACTGGAGCGGTTATAATGAAAAACTGTTTTTT.

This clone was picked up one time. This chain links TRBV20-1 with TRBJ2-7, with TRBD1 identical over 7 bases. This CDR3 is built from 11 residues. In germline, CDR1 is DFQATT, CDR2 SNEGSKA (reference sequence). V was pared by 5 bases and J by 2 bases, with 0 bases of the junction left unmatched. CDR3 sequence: CSAQGAYEQYF. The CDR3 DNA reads TGCAGTGCTCAGGGGGCCTACGAGCAGTACTTC.

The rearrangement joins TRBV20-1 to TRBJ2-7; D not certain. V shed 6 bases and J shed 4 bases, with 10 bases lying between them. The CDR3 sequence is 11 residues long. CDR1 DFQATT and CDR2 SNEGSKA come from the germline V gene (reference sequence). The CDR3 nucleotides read TGCAGTGCGAAAGAGTTTTACGAGCAGTACTTC. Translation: CSAKEFYEQYF.

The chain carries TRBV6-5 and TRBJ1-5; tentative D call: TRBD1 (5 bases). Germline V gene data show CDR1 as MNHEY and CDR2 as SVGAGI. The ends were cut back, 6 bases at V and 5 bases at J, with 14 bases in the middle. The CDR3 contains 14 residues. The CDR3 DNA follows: TGTGCCAGCAGCTCAGGGTTGTTGGATCAGCCCCAGCATTTT. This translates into CASSSGLLDQPQHF.

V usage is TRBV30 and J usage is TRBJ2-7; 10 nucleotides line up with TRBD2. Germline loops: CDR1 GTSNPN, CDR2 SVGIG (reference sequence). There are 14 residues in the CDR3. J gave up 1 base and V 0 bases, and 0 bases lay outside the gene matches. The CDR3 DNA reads TGTGCCTGGAGTGTAGCGGGGGGGTCCTACGAGCAGTACTTC. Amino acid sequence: CAWSVAGGSYEQYF.

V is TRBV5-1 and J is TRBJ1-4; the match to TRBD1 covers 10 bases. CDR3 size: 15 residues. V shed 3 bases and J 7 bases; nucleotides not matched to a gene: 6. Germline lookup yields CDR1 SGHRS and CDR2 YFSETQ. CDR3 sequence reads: CASSSATGGPEKLFF. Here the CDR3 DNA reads TGCGCCAGCAGCTCCGCGACAGGGGGCCCTGAAAAACTGTTTTTT.

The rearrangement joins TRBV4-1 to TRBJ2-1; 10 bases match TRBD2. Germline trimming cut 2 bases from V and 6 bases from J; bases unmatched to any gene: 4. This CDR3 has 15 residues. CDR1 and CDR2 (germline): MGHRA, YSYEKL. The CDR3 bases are TGCGCCAGCAGCCAACCGGGACTAGCGTTCAATGAGCAGTTCTTC. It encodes CASSQPGLAFNEQFF.

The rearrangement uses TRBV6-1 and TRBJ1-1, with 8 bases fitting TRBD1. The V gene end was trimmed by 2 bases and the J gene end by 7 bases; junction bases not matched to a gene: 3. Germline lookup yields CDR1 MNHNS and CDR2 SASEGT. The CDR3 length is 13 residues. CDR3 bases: TGTGCCAGCAGTGAAAACAGGGGGGGTGAAGCTTTCTTT. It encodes CASSENRGGEAFF.

As DNA, the CDR3 is TGTGCCACCAGCAGAGCCCTGGGGGGCGGGGGCGCCTACGAGCAGTACTTC. Translation gives CATSRALGGGGAYEQYF. The chain uses TRBV15 and TRBJ2-7; tentatively, D is TRBD2 (7 bases). The germline V and J ends were trimmed by 1 base and 2 bases, with 18 bases remaining between them. Germline V gene sequence: CDR1 LNHNV, CDR2 YYDKDF (reference sequence). The CDR3 consists of 17 residues. Full variable domain (missing parts from reference TRBV15 and TRBJ2-7): DAMVIQNPRYQVTQFGKPVTLSCSQTLNHNVMYWYQQKSSQAPKLLFHYYDKDFNNEADTPDNFQSRRPNTSFCFLDIRSPGLGDTAMYLCATSRALGGGGAYEQYFGPGTRLTVT.

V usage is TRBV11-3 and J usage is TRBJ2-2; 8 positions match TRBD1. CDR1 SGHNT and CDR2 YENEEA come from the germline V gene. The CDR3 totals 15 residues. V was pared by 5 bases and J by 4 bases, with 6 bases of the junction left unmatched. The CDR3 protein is CASSIGQGGTGELFF. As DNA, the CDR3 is TGTGCCAGCAGCATCGGACAGGGCGGCACCGGGGAGCTGTTTTTT.

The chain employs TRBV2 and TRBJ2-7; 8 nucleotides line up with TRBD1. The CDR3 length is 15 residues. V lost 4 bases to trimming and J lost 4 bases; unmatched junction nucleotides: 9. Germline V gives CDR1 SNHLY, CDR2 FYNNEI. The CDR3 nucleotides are TGTGCCAGCAGTGCCCCCGGACAGGGACAATACGAGCAGTACTTC. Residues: CASSAPGQGQYEQYF.

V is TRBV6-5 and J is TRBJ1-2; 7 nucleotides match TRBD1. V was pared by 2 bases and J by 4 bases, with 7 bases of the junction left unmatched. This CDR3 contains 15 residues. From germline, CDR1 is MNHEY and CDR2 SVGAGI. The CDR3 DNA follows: TGTGCCAGCAGTTACCTGACAGGGTCGGGCTATGGCTACACCTTC. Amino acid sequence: CASSYLTGSGYGYTF.

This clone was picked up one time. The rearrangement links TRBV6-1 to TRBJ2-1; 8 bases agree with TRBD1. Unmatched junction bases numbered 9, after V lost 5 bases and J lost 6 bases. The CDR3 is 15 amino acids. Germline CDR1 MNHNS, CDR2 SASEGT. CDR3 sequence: CASSLYPGQANEQFF. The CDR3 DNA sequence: TGTGCCAGCAGTTTGTATCCGGGACAGGCCAATGAGCAGTTCTTC.

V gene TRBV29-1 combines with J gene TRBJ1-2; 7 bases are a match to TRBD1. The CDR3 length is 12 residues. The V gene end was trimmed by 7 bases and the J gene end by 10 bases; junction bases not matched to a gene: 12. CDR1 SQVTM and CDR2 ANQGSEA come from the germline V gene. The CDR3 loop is CSALREGAFYTF. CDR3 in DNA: TGCAGCGCACTACGCGAGGGGGCTTTCTACACCTTC.

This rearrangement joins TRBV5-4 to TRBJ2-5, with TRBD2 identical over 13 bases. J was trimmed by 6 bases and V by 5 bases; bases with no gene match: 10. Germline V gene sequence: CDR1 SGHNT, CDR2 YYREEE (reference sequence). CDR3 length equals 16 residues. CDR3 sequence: CASRPAGTSGEKTQYF. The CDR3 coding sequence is TGTGCCAGCAGACCGGCCGGGACTAGCGGGGAAAAGACCCAGTACTTC.

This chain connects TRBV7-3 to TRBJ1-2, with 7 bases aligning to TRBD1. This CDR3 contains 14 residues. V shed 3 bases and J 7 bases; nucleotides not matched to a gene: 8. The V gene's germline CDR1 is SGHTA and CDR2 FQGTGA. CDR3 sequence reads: CASSFGQGVGGYTF. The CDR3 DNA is TGTGCCAGCAGCTTTGGGCAGGGGGTAGGTGGCTACACCTTC.

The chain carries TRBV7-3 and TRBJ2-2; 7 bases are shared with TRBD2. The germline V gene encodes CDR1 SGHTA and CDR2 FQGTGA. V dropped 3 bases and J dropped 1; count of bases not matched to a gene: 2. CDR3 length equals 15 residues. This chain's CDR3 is CASSLGRGNTGELFF. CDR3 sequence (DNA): TGTGCCAGCAGCTTGGGGAGGGGGAACACCGGGGAGCTGTTTTTT.